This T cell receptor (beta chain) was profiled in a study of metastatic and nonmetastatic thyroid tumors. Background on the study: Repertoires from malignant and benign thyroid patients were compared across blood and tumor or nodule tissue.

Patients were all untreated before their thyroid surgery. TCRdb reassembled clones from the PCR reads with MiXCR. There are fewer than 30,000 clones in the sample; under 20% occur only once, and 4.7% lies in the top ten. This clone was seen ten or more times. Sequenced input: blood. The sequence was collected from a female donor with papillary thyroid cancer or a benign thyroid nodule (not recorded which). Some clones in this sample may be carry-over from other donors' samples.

The DNA for the CDR3 is TGTGCCAGCAGTTTTACGGCATCTTATGGCTACACCTTC. Translated, it gives CASSFTASYGYTF. The rearrangement uses TRBV27 and TRBJ1-2, with D uncertain. The CDR3 is 13 amino acids. CDR1 and CDR2 from the germline V gene are MNHEY and SMNVEV (reference sequence). Deletions cut 3 bases from V and 5 bases from J, with 10 bases between.